The 3 T cell receptor beta chains presented below share a single source sample, sequenced in a study of B cell selection in AIRE deficiency. Regulatory T cells were sorted as CD4+CD25hiCD127low/negative cells. Profiled with immunoSEQ multiplex PCR; TCRdb holds only in-frame clones, not every one. The repertoire includes around 20,000 clones, roughly 93% of them detected once, and roughly 2% sits in the top ten. Material: Tregs sorted from PBMCs. The receptors shown here come from a human donor with AIRE deficiency.

This chain links TRBV5-6 with TRBJ2-4; 8 bases are shared with TRBD1. Trimming took 0 bases from V and 11 from J; bases not matched to a gene: 13. The length of the CDR3 is 16 residues. Germline CDR1 SGHDT, CDR2 YYEEEE. In DNA, the CDR3 is TGTGCCAGCAGCTTGGGTGGCAGGGGGCCTATTTTCGTTCAGTACTTC. This sequence encodes CASSLGGRGPIFVQYF.

This chain joins TRBV19 and TRBJ1-4; perhaps TRBD1 as D (5 bases). Deletions cut 3 bases from V and 8 bases from J, with 16 bases between. CDR1 is LNHDA and CDR2 is SQIVND in the germline V gene (reference sequence). The CDR3 extends over 15 amino acids. The CDR3 DNA follows: TGTGCCAGTAGTATTCGTCCAGGGACGGGCGAAAAACTGTTTTTT. It yields the protein CASSIRPGTGEKLFF.

This clone has just one count. Different DNA sequences within this sample yield the same CDR3. CDR3 protein: CASSPRNEQFF. For the CDR3, the DNA is TGTGCCAGCAGCCCTCGCAATGAGCAGTTCTTC. This chain connects TRBV28 to TRBJ2-1; D is ambiguous. The germline gives CDR1 MDHEN, CDR2 SYDVKM. V lost 6 bases to trimming and J lost 6 bases, with 6 bases between them. The CDR3 runs to 11 residues.